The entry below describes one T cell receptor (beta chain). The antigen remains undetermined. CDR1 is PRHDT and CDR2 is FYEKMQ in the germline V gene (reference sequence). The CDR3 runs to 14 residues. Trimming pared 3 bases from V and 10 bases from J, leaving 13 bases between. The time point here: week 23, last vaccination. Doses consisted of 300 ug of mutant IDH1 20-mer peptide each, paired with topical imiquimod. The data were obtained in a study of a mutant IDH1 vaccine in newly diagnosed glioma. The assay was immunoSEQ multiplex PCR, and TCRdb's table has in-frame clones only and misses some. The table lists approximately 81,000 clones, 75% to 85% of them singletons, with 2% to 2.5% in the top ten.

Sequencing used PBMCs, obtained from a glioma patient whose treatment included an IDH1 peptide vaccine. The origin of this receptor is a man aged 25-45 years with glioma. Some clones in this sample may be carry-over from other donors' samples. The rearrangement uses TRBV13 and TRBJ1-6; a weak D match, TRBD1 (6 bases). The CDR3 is CASSLRGARSPLHF. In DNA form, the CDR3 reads TGTGCCAGCAGCTTGAGGGGGGCTCGGTCACCCCTCCACTTT.